This T cell receptor beta chain was captured by sequencing in a study of CD8 T cells in Susac syndrome. Per the germline V gene, CDR1 is MNHEY and CDR2 is SMNVEV (reference sequence). The CDR3 runs to 14 residues. The J segment lost 3 bases and the V segment lost 3 bases, leaving 5 bases of the junction unmatched. RNA totalling roughly 0.45 to 1 ug underwent reverse transcription with random hexamers. Coverage of TCR beta CDR3 amplification by immunoSEQ multiplex PCR extended to 54 Vbeta and 13 Jbeta. TCRdb redid the calling of the immunoSEQ multiplex PCR reads with MiXCR, one entry per CDR3 protein. The sample has approximately 80,000 distinct CDR3 sequences, roughly 90% seen once. CD8+ and CD4+ blood T cells underwent TCR beta sequencing.

The sequenced sample was CD8+ T cells from PBMCs. The genes are TRBV27 and TRBJ2-7; 7 nucleotides line up with TRBD1. This clonotype was sampled from a human donor with multiple sclerosis. CDR3: CASSFSTGHYEQYF. CDR3 DNA: TGTGCCAGCAGTTTCTCGACAGGGCACTACGAGCAGTACTTC.